This T cell receptor (beta chain) is drawn from a study of blood T cells in healthy people across ages. General study results and limits: Estimates of diversity drawn from one million T cells were considered underestimates.

In each sample, at least 6.5 million PBMCs were isolated. The authors ran a second PCR of about 6 to 11 cycles using a sample-barcoded 5' primer and a J-beta primer mix. Carrying 12 random nucleotides, a template-switch adaptor labeled each individual cDNA molecule. TCRdb independently ran MiXCR on the 5' RACE reads; one entry per CDR3 protein. The sample has hundreds of thousands of distinct CDR3 sequences; under 45% are singletons. Concerning this clonotype itself: Its antigen is still unknown.

The V gene lost 0 bases and the J gene lost 7 bases, with 15 bases spanning the gap. The germline gives CDR1 DFQATT, CDR2 SNEGSKA (reference sequence). The CDR3 extends over 14 amino acids. The chain couples TRBV20-1 to TRBJ1-2; D may be TRBD1 (6 bases). The TCR sequence derives from a man in his sixties in good health. Specimen: blood. The CDR3 spells CSARDTGSDSGYTF. The CDR3 nucleotides are TGCAGTGCTAGAGATACAGGGAGCGACTCTGGCTACACCTTC.